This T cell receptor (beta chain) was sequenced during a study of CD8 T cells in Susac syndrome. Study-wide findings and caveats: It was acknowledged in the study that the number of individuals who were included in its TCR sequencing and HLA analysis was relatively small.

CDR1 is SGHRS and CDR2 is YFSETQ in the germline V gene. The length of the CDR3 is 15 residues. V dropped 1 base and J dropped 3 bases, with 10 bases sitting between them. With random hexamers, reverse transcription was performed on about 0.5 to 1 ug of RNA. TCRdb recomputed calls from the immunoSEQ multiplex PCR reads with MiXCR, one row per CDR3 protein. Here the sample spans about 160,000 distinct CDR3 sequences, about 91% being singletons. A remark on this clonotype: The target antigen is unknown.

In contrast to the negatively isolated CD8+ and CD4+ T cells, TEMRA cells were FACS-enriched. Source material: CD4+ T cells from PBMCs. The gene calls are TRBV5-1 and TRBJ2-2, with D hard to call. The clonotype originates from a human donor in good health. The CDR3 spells CASSLLEGYTGELFF. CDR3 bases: TGCGCCAGCAGCTTGTTGGAAGGGTACACCGGGGAGCTGTTTTTT.